These T cell receptor beta chains were read from a single sample in a study of blood T cell repertoires in COVID-19. Assay: immunoSEQ multiplex PCR; the TCRdb copy retains only in-frame clones and omits some. Here the sample spans over 150,000 clones, around nine tenths being singletons. Sequencing was carried out using peripheral blood. The receptors come from a man aged 45 to 65 with COVID-19, enrolled during active disease. Each CDR3 is given with its conserved first and last residue. The order of the fields is J gene, clone size, D gene, V gene, CDR3 DNA, CDR3 protein. A D gene is named only where the DNA matches it firmly. Expanded clones are given a class, and other clones once, few, many or no size at all.

j_gene: TRBJ2-5
abundance: NA
d_gene: TRBD1
v_gene: TRBV7-9
CDR3nt: TGTGCCAGCAGCCCGGGACAGGGTGTCTTCCTCGAGACCCAGTACTTC
CDR3aa: CASSPGQGVFLETQYF

j_gene: TRBJ2-3
abundance: NA
d_gene: TRBD1
v_gene: TRBV6-6
CDR3nt: TGTGCCAGCAGTTGGGACAGGTCGGGCACAGATACGCAGTATTTT
CDR3aa: CASSWDRSGTDTQYF

j_gene: TRBJ1-6
abundance: NA
d_gene: TRBD1
v_gene: TRBV3-1/TRBV3-2
CDR3nt: TGTGCCAGCAGCCAAGATAACAGGGGTTCACCCCTCCACTTT
CDR3aa: CASSQDNRGSPLHF

j_gene: TRBJ2-5
abundance: NA
d_gene: NA
v_gene: TRBV19
CDR3nt: TGTGCCAGTCGCCCTCATGTGCTCGACAGGAGAGAGACCCAGTACTTC
CDR3aa: CASRPHVLDRRETQYF

j_gene: TRBJ1-5
abundance: NA
d_gene: NA
v_gene: TRBV28
CDR3nt: TGTGCCAGCAGGCAAGGGGGTCAGCCCCAGCATTTT
CDR3aa: CASRQGGQPQHF

j_gene: TRBJ2-1
abundance: NA
d_gene: TRBD2
v_gene: TRBV14
CDR3nt: TGTGCCAGCAGACATAGCGGGAGCTACGACAATGAGCAGTTCTTC
CDR3aa: CASRHSGSYDNEQFF

j_gene: TRBJ1-2
abundance: NA
d_gene: NA
v_gene: TRBV15
CDR3nt: TGTGCCACCAGCTGGGGTGCAGGGAAAGGCTACACCTTC
CDR3aa: CATSWGAGKGYTF

j_gene: TRBJ1-1
abundance: few
d_gene: NA
v_gene: TRBV5-4
CDR3nt: TGTGCCAGCAGCTCTAATACGAACACTGAAGCTTTCTTT
CDR3aa: CASSSNTNTEAFF

j_gene: TRBJ2-3
abundance: NA
d_gene: NA
v_gene: TRBV12-5
CDR3nt: TGTGCTAGTGGTTTTAGGGGCGTGGATACGCAGTATTTT
CDR3aa: CASGFRGVDTQYF

j_gene: TRBJ2-1
abundance: NA
d_gene: TRBD2
v_gene: TRBV5-6
CDR3nt: TGTGCCAGCAGCTTGATAGGCGGGAGGACGTACAATGAGCAGTTCTTC
CDR3aa: CASSLIGGRTYNEQFF

j_gene: TRBJ1-1
abundance: NA
d_gene: NA
v_gene: TRBV7-8
CDR3nt: TGTGCCAGCAGCTTCCGGAGTGGAGAGGCTTTCTTT
CDR3aa: CASSFRSGEAFF

j_gene: TRBJ2-3
abundance: NA
d_gene: NA
v_gene: TRBV5-1
CDR3nt: TGCGCCAGCAATTCGAGGGACACCTCTAGCACAGATACGCAGTATTTT
CDR3aa: CASNSRDTSSTDTQYF

j_gene: TRBJ2-4
abundance: NA
d_gene: NA
v_gene: TRBV25-1
CDR3nt: TGTGCCAGCAGCCCTTCACTAGCCAAAAACATTCAGTACTTC
CDR3aa: CASSPSLAKNIQYF

j_gene: TRBJ1-4
abundance: NA
d_gene: NA
v_gene: TRBV7-9
CDR3nt: TGTGCCAGCAGCCTGCCAGGGTCTACAACTAATGAAAAACTGTTTTTT
CDR3aa: CASSLPGSTTNEKLFF

j_gene: TRBJ2-2
abundance: NA
d_gene: TRBD2
v_gene: TRBV28
CDR3nt: TGTGCCAGCAGTTTGGTCGGACTAGCGGGAGTGCCTGGGGAGCTGTTTTTT
CDR3aa: CASSLVGLAGVPGELFF

j_gene: TRBJ2-2
abundance: NA
d_gene: TRBD2
v_gene: TRBV14
CDR3nt: TGTGCCAGCAGCGAGGCGGGGGGCGAAGGCGGGGAGCTGTTTTTT
CDR3aa: CASSEAGGEGGELFF

j_gene: TRBJ2-5
abundance: once
d_gene: NA
v_gene: TRBV7-2
CDR3nt: TGTGCCAGCAGCTTGGTGTCCTCCGCAGTCCAAGAGACCCAGTACTTC
CDR3aa: CASSLVSSAVQETQYF

j_gene: TRBJ1-1
abundance: NA
d_gene: NA
v_gene: TRBV6-6
CDR3nt: TGTGCCAGCAGTTTCCTACCGGGGAAATCGAACACTGAAGCTTTCTTT
CDR3aa: CASSFLPGKSNTEAFF

j_gene: TRBJ2-3
abundance: once
d_gene: TRBD2
v_gene: TRBV9
CDR3nt: TGTGCCAGCAGCGTAAGTCCGGGGGGGACAGATACGCAGTATTTT
CDR3aa: CASSVSPGGTDTQYF

j_gene: TRBJ2-7
abundance: NA
d_gene: TRBD1
v_gene: TRBV3-1/TRBV3-2
CDR3nt: TGTGCCAGCAGCCCCCGACAGGGACGAGCCTACGAGCAGTACTTC
CDR3aa: CASSPRQGRAYEQYF

j_gene: TRBJ1-1
abundance: NA
d_gene: NA
v_gene: TRBV7-2
CDR3nt: TGTGCCAGCAGCTTGCGTGCGGTTACCACTGAAGCTTTCTTT
CDR3aa: CASSLRAVTTEAFF

j_gene: TRBJ2-4
abundance: NA
d_gene: NA
v_gene: TRBV10-3
CDR3nt: TGTGCCATCAGTGAGTCTATAGGGGTTAGCAAAAACATTCAGTACTTC
CDR3aa: CAISESIGVSKNIQYF

j_gene: TRBJ1-1
abundance: NA
d_gene: NA
v_gene: TRBV6-2/TRBV6-3
CDR3nt: TGTGCCAGCAGTTACACCGGGGGTGGCGCTGAAGCTTTCTTT
CDR3aa: CASSYTGGGAEAFF

j_gene: TRBJ2-3
abundance: NA
d_gene: TRBD2
v_gene: TRBV10-3
CDR3nt: TGTGCCATCAGTGTCTTAGCGGGAGCGGGGACAGATACGCAGTATTTT
CDR3aa: CAISVLAGAGTDTQYF

j_gene: TRBJ2-1
abundance: NA
d_gene: TRBD1
v_gene: TRBV7-7
CDR3nt: TGTGCTAGCAGCTTCGGACAGGGCGCCGAGGGGGAGCAGTTCTTC
CDR3aa: CASSFGQGAEGEQFF